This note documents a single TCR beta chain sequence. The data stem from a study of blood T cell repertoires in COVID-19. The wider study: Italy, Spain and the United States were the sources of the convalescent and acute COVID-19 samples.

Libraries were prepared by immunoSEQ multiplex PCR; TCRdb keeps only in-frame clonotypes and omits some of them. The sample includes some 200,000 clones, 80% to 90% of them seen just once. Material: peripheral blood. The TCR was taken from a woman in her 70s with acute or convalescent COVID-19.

The CDR3 region is CASSWTGFGNTIYF. For the CDR3, the DNA is TGTGCCAGCAGCTGGACAGGGTTCGGAAACACCATATATTTT. The chain joins TRBV3-1 (or the pseudogene TRBV3-2) to TRBJ1-3; 8 bases match TRBD1. The CDR3 covers 14 residues. Germline V gene sequence: CDR1 LGHDT, CDR2 YNNKEL (reference sequence). Trimming removed 5 bases from V and 4 bases from J; junction bases left unmatched: 4.